What follows describes a single TCR beta chain. Its antigen is not identified. This entry belongs to a study of shared clonotypes between healthy human individuals. Study information: The cohort had two women and three men, ages 18 to 49. Findings and caveats of the study: Despite large depth, rarefaction showed incomplete sorted-subset sequencing. Memory subsets generally showed smaller estimated richness than naive subsets did.

Naive CD8 cells comprised CD45RO-negative, CCR7-positively selected cells, excluding terminally differentiated effector memory CD45RA+ cells. Over several immunoSEQ plates, each subset's genomic DNA was distributed in even portions. TCRdb keeps only in-frame clones here, not all; method: immunoSEQ multiplex PCR. Seen here are approximately 2,200,000 clones, just over 90% observed once, and the top ten hold under 2%. V was clipped by 0 bases and J by 1 base, with 8 bases between them. CDR1 and CDR2 from the germline V gene are MNHEY and SMNVEV (reference sequence). The CDR3 is made up of 15 amino acids.

The TCR sequence derives from a man younger than 35 in good health. Some clones in this sample may be carry-over from other donors' samples. The J gene is TRBJ2-3, the V gene TRBV27; D unclear. Sequencing was done on a sample of naive CD8+ T cells from PBMCs. As DNA, the CDR3 is TGTGCCAGCAGTTTATCGAACAGTCGCACAGATACGCAGTATTTT. Translating it yields CASSLSNSRTDTQYF.